This T cell receptor beta chain was captured by sequencing in a study of Ad26.COV2.S vaccination and SARS-CoV-2 variants. This clone was counted a few times. What it binds is not known. Clones were read by immunoSEQ multiplex PCR, and TCRdb kept only the in-frame ones, dropping some. The repertoire includes 300,000 to 350,000 clones, approximately 80% of them detected once, and 2% to 2.5% sits in the top ten. Treatment specified: 15 to 20 received Ad26.COV2.S at low or high dose, single or two shots; five or six received placebo; per-sample allocation not given. At day 63 after the first vaccine or placebo injection, samples were drawn. Donation was by an adult aged 18-55 years who was in Boston. Whole-study results and caveats: Vaccinees reportedly had broad spike-specific CD8+ and CD4+ T cell responses.

Per the germline V gene, CDR1 is SNHLY and CDR2 is FYNNEI. The ends lost 5 bases at V and 7 bases at J; junction bases unmatched: 7. This CDR3 is 14 amino acids long. V and J are TRBV2 and TRBJ1-5; 8 bases are a match to TRBD1. Source: peripheral blood, taken in a trial of Ad26.COV2.S vaccine versus placebo. The source is a person between 18 and 59 years old who received the Ad26.COV2.S COVID-19 vaccine or a placebo. CDR3 bases: TGTGCCAGCAGTCTAGGGACAGGCCCCCAGCCCCAGCATTTT. This sequence encodes CASSLGTGPQPQHF.